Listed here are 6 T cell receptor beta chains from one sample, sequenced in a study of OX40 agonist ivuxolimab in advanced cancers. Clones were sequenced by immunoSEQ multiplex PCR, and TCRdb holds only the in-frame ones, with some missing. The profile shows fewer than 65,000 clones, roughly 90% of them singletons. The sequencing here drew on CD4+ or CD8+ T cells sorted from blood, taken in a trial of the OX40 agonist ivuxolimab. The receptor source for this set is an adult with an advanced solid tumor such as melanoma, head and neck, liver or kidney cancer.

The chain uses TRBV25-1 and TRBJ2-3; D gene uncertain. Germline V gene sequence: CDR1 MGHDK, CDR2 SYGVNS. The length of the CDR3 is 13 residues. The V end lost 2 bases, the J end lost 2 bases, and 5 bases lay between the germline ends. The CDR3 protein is CASSEVLTDTQYF. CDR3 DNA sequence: TGTGCCAGCAGTGAAGTTCTCACAGATACGCAGTATTTT. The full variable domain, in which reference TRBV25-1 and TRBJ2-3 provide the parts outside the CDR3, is EADIYQTPRYLVIGTGKKITLECSQTMGHDKMYWYQQDPGMELHLIHYSYGVNSTEKGDLSSESTVSRIRTEHFPLTLESARPSHTSQYLCASSEVLTDTQYFGPGTRLTVL.

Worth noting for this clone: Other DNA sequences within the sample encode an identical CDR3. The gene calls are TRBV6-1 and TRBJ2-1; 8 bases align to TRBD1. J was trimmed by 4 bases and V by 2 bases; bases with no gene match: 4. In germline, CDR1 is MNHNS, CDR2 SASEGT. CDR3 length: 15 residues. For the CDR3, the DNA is TGTGCCAGCAGTGAAAACACAGGGGGGTACAATGAGCAGTTCTTC. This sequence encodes CASSENTGGYNEQFF.

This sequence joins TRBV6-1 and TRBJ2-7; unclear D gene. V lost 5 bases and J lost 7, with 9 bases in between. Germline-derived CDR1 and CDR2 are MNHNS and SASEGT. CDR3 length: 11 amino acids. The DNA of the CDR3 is TGTGCCAGCAGTACCAGCAATGAGCAGTACTTC. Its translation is CASSTSNEQYF.

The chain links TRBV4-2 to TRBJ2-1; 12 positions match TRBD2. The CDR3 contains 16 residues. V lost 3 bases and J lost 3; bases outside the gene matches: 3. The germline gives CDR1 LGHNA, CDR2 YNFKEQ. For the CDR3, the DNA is TGTGCCAGCAGCCAGAGACTAGCGGGGGTCTACAATGAGCAGTTCTTC. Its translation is CASSQRLAGVYNEQFF.

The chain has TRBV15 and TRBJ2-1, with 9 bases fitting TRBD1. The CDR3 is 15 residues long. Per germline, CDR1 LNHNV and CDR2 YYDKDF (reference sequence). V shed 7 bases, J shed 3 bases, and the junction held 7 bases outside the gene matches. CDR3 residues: CATKEGQGNYNEQFF. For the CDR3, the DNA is TGTGCCACCAAGGAGGGACAGGGAAACTACAATGAGCAGTTCTTC.

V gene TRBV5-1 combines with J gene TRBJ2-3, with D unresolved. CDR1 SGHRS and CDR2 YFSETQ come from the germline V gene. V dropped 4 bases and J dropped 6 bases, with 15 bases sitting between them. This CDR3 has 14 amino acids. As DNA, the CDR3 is TGCGCCAGCAGCGACGCGAGTTTGGGGGATACGCAGTATTTT. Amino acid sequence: CASSDASLGDTQYF.